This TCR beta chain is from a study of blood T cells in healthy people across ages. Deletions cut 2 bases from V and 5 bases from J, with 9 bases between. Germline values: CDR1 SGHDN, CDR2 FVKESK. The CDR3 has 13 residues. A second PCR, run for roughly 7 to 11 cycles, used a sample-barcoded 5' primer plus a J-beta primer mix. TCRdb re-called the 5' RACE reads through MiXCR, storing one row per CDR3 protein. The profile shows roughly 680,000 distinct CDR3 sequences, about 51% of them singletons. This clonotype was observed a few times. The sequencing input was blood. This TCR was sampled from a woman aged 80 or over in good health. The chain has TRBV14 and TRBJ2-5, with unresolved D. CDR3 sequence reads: CASSQRPRETQYF. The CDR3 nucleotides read TGTGCCAGCAGCCAAAGGCCCCGGGAGACCCAGTACTTC.